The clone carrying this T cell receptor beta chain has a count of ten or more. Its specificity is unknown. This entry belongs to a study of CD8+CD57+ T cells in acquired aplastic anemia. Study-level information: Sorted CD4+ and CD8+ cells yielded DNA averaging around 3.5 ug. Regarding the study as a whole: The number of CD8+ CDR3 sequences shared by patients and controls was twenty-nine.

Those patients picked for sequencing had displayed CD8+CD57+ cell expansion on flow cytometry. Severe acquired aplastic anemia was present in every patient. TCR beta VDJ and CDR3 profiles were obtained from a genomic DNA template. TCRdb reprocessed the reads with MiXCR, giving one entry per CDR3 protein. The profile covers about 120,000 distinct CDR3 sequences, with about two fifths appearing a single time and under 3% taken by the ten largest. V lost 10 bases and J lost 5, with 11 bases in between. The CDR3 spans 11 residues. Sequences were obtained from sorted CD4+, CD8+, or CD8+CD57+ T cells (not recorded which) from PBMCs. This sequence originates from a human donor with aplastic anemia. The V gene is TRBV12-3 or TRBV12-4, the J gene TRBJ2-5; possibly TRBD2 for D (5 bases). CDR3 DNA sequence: TGTGCCATCAGATGGGAGGAGACCCAGTACTTC. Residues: CAIRWEETQYF.